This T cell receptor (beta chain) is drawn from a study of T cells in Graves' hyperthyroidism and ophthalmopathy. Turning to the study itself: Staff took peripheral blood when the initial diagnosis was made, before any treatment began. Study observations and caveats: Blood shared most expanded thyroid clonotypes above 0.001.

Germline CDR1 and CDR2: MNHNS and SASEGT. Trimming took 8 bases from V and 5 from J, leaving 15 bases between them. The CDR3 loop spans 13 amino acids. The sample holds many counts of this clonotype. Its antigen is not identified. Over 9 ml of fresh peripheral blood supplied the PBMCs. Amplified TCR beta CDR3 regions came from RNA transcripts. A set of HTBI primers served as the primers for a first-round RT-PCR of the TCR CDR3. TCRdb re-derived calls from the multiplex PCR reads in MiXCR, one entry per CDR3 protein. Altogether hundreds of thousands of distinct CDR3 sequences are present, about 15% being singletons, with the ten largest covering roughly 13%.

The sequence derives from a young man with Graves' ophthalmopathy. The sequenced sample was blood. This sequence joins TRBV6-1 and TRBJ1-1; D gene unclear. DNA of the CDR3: TGTGCCAGCCGGATCGACATTGAAACTGAAGCTTTCTTT. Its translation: CASRIDIETEAFF.